Sequencing of this T cell receptor beta chain was carried out in a study of OX40 agonist ivuxolimab in advanced cancers. Study-wide findings and caveats: People who partly responded at 0.1-3.0 mg/kg had some of the least clonal expansion seen.

Some clones are missing from TCRdb's copy, which holds only in-frame ones; the method was immunoSEQ multiplex PCR. The sample records around 100,000 clones, roughly 95% being singletons. The study sampled blood at baseline, cycle 4 day 1, and cycle 7 day 1. This CDR3 has 16 amino acids. V gave up 1 base and J gave up 2 bases, with 11 bases separating them. Germline CDR1 SEHNR, CDR2 FQNEAQ (reference sequence). In the case of this clone: Its antigen remains unidentified.

This chain uses TRBV7-9 with TRBJ2-2; possibly TRBD2 for D (5 bases). The TCR comes from an adult with an advanced solid tumor such as melanoma, head and neck, liver or kidney cancer. The sequencing used CD4+ or CD8+ T cells sorted from blood, collected in a trial of the OX40 agonist ivuxolimab. The CDR3 nucleotides are TGTGCCAGCAGCTTAGGACTAATAAAAAACACCGGGGAGCTGTTTTTT. It is translated as CASSLGLIKNTGELFF. Variable domain in full (rest from reference TRBV7-9 and TRBJ2-2): DTGVSQNPRHKITKRGQNVTFRCDPISEHNRLYWYRQTLGQGPEFLTYFQNEAQLEKSRLLSDRFSAERPKGSFSTLEIQRTEQGDSAMYLCASSLGLIKNTGELFFGEGSRLTVL.